This TCR beta chain was captured in a study of T cells in localized non-small cell lung cancer. Germline V CDR1 and CDR2: SGHNT, YENEEA. CDR3 length equals 16 residues. Trimming left V 1 base short and J 1 base short, with 11 bases between. This clone has only a few counts. Assay: immunoSEQ multiplex PCR; the TCRdb copy retains only in-frame clones and omits some. The data hold about 2,200 clones, with approximately 24% observed a single time. The TCR originated in a male donor aged 60 or over with stage I lung adenocarcinoma. Material: normal lung tissue next to the tumor, obtained before any cancer treatment. The chain combines TRBV11-3 with TRBJ2-4, with D hard to call. CDR3 in amino acids: CASSLGVQQAKNIQYF. CDR3 DNA sequence: TGTGCCAGCAGCTTAGGAGTTCAGCAGGCCAAAAACATTCAGTACTTC.